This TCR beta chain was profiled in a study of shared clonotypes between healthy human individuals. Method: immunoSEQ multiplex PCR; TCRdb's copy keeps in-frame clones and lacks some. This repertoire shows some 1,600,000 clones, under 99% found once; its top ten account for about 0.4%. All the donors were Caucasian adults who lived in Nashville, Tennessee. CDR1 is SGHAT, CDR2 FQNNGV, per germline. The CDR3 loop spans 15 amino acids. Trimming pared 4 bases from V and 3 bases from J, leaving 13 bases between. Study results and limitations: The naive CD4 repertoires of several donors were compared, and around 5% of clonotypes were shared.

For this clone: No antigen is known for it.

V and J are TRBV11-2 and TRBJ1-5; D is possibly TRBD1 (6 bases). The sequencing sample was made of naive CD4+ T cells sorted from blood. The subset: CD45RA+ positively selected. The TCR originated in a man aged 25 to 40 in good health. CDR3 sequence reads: CASSSQDRPNQPQHF. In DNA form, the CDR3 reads TGTGCCAGCAGCTCCCAGGACAGACCCAATCAGCCCCAGCATTTT. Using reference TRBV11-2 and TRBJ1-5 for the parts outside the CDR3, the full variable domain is EAGVAQSPRYKIIEKRQSVAFWCNPISGHATLYWYQQILGQGPKLLIQFQNNGVVDDSQLPKDRFSAERLKGVDSTLKIQPAKLEDSAVYLCASSSQDRPNQPQHFGDGTRLSIL.